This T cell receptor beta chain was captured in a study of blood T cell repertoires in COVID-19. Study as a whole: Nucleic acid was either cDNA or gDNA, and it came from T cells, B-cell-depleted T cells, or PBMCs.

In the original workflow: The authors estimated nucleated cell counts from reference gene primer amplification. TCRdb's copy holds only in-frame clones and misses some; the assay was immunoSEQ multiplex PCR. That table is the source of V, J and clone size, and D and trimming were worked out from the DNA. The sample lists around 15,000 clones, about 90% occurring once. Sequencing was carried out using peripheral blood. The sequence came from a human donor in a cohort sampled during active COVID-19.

The CDR3 region is CSVHDSGRAYEQYF. CDR3 bases: TGCAGCGTCCACGATAGCGGGAGGGCCTACGAGCAGTACTTC. V is TRBV29-1 and J is TRBJ2-7; 11 nucleotides agree with TRBD2. The junction had 6 bases not matched to a gene; V was cut back by 6 bases and J by 2 bases. The CDR3 length is 14 residues. Germline V lookup: CDR1 SQVTM, CDR2 ANQGSEA.